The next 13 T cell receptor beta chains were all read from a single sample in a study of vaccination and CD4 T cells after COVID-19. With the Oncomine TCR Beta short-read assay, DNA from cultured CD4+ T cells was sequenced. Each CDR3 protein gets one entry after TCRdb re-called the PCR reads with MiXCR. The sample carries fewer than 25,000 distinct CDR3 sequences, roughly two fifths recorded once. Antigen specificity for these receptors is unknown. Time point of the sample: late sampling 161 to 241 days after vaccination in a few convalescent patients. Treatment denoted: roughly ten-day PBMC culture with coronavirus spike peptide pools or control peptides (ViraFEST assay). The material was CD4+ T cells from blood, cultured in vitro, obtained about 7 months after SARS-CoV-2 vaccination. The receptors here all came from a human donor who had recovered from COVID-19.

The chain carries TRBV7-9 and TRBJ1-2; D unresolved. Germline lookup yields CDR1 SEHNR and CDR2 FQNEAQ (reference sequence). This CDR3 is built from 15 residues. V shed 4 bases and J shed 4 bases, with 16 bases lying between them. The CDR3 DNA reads TGTGCCAGCAGCTCCTCAATTACAGTTACCTATGGCTACACCTTC. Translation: CASSSSITVTYGYTF.

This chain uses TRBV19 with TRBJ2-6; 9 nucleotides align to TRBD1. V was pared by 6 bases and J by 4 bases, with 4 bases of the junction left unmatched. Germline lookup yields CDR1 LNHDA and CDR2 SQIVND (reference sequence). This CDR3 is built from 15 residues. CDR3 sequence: CASRTGGSGANVLTF. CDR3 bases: TGTGCCAGTAGGACAGGGGGGTCCGGGGCCAACGTCCTGACTTTC.

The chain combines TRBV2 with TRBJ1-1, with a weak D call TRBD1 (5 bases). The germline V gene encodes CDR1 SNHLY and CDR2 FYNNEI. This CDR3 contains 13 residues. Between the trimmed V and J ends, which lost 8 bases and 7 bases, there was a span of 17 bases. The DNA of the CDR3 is TGTGCCAGCCTCCGGGACGGAGTCAATGAAGCTTTCTTT. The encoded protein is CASLRDGVNEAFF.

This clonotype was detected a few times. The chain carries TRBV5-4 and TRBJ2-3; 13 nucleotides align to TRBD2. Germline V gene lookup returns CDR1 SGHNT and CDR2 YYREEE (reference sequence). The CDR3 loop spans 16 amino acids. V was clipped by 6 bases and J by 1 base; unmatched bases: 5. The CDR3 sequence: CASTSGLAGGTDTQYF. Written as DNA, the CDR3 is TGTGCCAGCACCTCCGGACTAGCGGGAGGCACAGATACGCAGTATTTT.

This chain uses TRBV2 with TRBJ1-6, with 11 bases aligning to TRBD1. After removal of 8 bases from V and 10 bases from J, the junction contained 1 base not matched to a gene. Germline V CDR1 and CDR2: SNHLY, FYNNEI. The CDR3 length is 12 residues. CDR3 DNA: TGTGCCAGCGGGACAGGGGGATCACCCCTCCACTTT. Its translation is CASGTGGSPLHF. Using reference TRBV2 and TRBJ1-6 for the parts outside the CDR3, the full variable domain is EPEVTQTPSHQVTQMGQEVILRCVPISNHLYFYWYRQILGQKVEFLVSFYNNEISEKSEIFDDQFSVERPDGSNFTLKIRSTKLEDSAMYFCASGTGGSPLHFGNGTRLTVT.

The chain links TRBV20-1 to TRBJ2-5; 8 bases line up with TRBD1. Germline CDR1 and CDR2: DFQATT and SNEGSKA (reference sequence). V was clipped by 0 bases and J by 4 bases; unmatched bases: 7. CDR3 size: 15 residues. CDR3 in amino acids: CSARDLRGPRETQYF. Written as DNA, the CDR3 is TGCAGTGCTAGAGATCTCAGGGGGCCAAGAGAGACCCAGTACTTC.

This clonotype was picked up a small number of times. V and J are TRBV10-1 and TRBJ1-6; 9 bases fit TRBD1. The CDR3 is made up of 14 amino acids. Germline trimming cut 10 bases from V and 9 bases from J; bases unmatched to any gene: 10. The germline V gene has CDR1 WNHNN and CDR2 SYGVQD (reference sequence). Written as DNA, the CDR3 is TGCGCCAACGCAACAGGGGGCGGGGGTTCACCCCTCCACTTT. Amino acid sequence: CANATGGGGSPLHF.

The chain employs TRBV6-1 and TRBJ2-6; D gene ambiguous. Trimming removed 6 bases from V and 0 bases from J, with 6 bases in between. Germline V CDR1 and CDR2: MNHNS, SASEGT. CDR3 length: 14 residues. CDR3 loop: CASRTHSGANVLTF. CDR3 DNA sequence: TGTGCCAGCAGGACGCACTCTGGGGCCAACGTCCTGACTTTC.

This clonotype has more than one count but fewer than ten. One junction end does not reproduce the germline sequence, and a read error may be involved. CDR3 sequence (DNA): TGTGCTAGCAGCTTAGACGCCCAAGAGACCCAGTACTTC. It is translated as CASSLDAQETQYF. The V and J genes are TRBV7-7 and TRBJ2-5, with D unresolved. This CDR3 is 13 amino acids long. Germline-derived CDR1 and CDR2 are SSHAT and FNYEAQ (reference sequence).

In DNA, the CDR3 is TGCAGTGCTCCCCTAGCGGGTAGCCAAGAGACCCAGTACTTC. Protein product: CSAPLAGSQETQYF. This chain connects TRBV20-1 to TRBJ2-5; 8 nucleotides align to TRBD2. This CDR3 has 14 amino acids. Germline V lookup: CDR1 DFQATT, CDR2 SNEGSKA (reference sequence). J lost 1 base, V lost 5 bases, and 6 bases had no gene match.

Here the CDR3 DNA reads TGTGCCAGTAGTATCGCCCCGGACACTGAAGCTTTCTTT. This encodes CASSIAPDTEAFF. The chain combines TRBV19 with TRBJ1-1; unclear D gene. CDR3 length: 13 amino acids. Germline V CDR1 and CDR2: LNHDA, SQIVND (reference sequence). V lost 3 bases to trimming and J lost 3 bases, with 8 bases between them.

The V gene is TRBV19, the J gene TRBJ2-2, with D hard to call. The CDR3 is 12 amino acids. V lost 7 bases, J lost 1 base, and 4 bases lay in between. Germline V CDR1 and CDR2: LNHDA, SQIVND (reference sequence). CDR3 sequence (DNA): TGTGCCAGTATCAGGAACACCGGGGAGCTGTTTTTT. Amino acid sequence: CASIRNTGELFF. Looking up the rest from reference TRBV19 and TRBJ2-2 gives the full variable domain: DGGITQSPKYLFRKEGQNVTLSCEQNLNHDAMYWYRQDPGQGLRLIYYSQIVNDFQKGDIAEGYSVSREKKESFPLTVTSAQKNPTAFYLCASIRNTGELFFGEGSRLTVL.

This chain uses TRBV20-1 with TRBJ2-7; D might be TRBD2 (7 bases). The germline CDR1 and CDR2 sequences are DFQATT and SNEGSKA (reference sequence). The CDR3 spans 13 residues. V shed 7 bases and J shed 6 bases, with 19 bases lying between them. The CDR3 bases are TGCAGTGTAAGGGGGGGTTGGGCCCTCGAGCAGTACTTC. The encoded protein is CSVRGGWALEQYF.